This T cell receptor (beta chain) originates from a study of T cell changes during pregnancy in multiple sclerosis. A single count supports this clone. Germline V gives CDR1 SGHNT, CDR2 YENEEA. The CDR3 is 16 residues long. Trimming cost V 0 bases and J 7 bases, with 15 bases left between them. Method: immunoSEQ multiplex PCR; TCRdb's copy keeps in-frame clones and lacks some. The table shows about 50,000 clones, with nearly 95% occurring only once. The rearrangement links TRBV11-3 to TRBJ2-2; tentatively, D is TRBD1 (5 bases). This specimen consisted of CD4+ T cells from peripheral blood mononuclear cells, obtained in the second trimester of pregnancy. This sequence was found in a female donor with multiple sclerosis, enrolled in a pregnancy study. CDR3 nucleotide sequence: TGTGCCAGCAGCTTAGAAAGCAGGGCAGTGGGCGGGGAGCTGTTTTTT. Translating gives CASSLESRAVGGELFF.